This T cell receptor beta chain was sequenced in a study of cytomegalovirus exposure and HLA in healthy donors. Study results and limitations: A classifier reportedly called cytomegalovirus status with high sensitivity and specificity. Most of the TCR beta V segments (in an earlier analysis) were productive either about 90% or about 30% of the time.

As concerns this clone: Its specificity is not known.

The PCR used 60 Vbeta and 13 Jbeta primers. How the authors handled the data: A later analysis tallied tens of millions of unique TCR beta chains, 8.5 million to 11 million of them shared. Some clones are missing from TCRdb's copy, which holds only in-frame ones; the method was immunoSEQ multiplex PCR. The V and J calls and clone size are taken from that table; D and trimming were inferred from the DNA. Of about 90,000 clones listed, less than 80% are singletons. The germline V gene encodes CDR1 SGHAT and CDR2 FQNNGV. The CDR3 sequence is 15 residues long. V was trimmed by 6 bases and J by 0 bases, leaving 12 bases between them.

Sequenced input: PBMCs. The sequence derives from a woman between 45 and 65 years old in good health and CMV-seropositive. V usage is TRBV11-2 and J usage is TRBJ1-3, with no clear D. CDR3 in amino acids: CASSLSGISGNTIYF. As DNA, the CDR3 is TGTGCCAGCAGTTTGTCGGGAATCTCTGGAAACACCATATATTTT.